The 26 T cell receptor beta chains below were found in one sample sequenced in a study of blood T cells in healthy people across ages. A sample-barcoded 5' primer and a J-beta primer mix were used in a second PCR of about 7 to 12 cycles. TCRdb independently ran MiXCR on the 5' RACE reads; one entry per CDR3 protein. The sample shows about 1,400,000 distinct CDR3 sequences, around two fifths of them seen only once. The specimen was blood. These receptors originate from a young woman in good health.

The chain couples TRBV14 to TRBJ2-5; TRBD2 matches at 10 bases. This CDR3 has 17 amino acids. The ends lost 0 bases at V and 11 bases at J; junction bases unmatched: 15. Germline V gene data show CDR1 as SGHDN and CDR2 as FVKESK. The CDR3 loop is CASSQDPLAGVYNEQYF. DNA for the CDR3: TGTGCCAGCAGCCAAGATCCCCTAGCGGGGGTCTACAATGAGCAGTACTTC.

This clonotype was seen a single time. CDR3 bases: TGTGCCAGCAGCTTGGATGTGGGACCCTCCCAGTTCTTC. Amino acids: CASSLDVGPSQFF. The chain combines TRBV5-4 with TRBJ2-1, with D perhaps matching TRBD1 or TRBD2 (5 bases each). The CDR3 contains 13 residues. Germline V gene sequence: CDR1 SGHNT, CDR2 YYREEE (reference sequence). The V gene lost 0 bases and the J gene lost 13 bases, with 14 bases spanning the gap.

This chain joins TRBV10-2 and TRBJ1-1, with D uncertain. Trimming took 4 bases from V and 0 from J, leaving 9 bases between them. The germline CDR1 and CDR2 sequences are WSHSY and SAAADI. The CDR3 extends over 14 amino acids. The CDR3 loop is CASSVIGMNTEAFF. In DNA form, the CDR3 reads TGCGCCAGCAGTGTGATCGGGATGAACACTGAAGCTTTCTTT.

This clonotype was detected only a few times. The chain combines TRBV10-3 with TRBJ2-1; possible D gene TRBD2, 6 bases. This CDR3 contains 12 residues. Looked up from germline, CDR1 is ENHRY and CDR2 is SYGVKD. The V end was cut by 6 bases, the J end by 6 bases, with 9 bases between. In DNA form, the CDR3 reads TGTGCCATCAGCCGGGAGATCAATGAGCAGTTCTTC. Translation gives CAISREINEQFF.

The chain joins TRBV7-2 to TRBJ2-5; TRBD2 matches 13 bases. The CDR3 contains 16 residues. Germline trimming cut 4 bases from V and 5 bases from J; bases unmatched to any gene: 7. Germline CDR1 SGHTA, CDR2 FQGNSA. The CDR3 nucleotides read TGTGCCAGCAGCTCTCGACTAGCGGGAGGATTGGAGACCCAGTACTTC. Translation gives CASSSRLAGGLETQYF. Using reference TRBV7-2 and TRBJ2-5 for the parts outside the CDR3, the full variable domain is GAGVSQSPSNKVTEKGKDVELRCDPISGHTALYWYRQSLGQGLEFLIYFQGNSAPDKSGLPSDRFSAERTGGSVSTLTIQRTQQEDSAVYLCASSSRLAGGLETQYFGPGTRLLVL.

For this clonotype: The CDR3 ends on some other residue instead of the conserved phenylalanine or tryptophan, so this is likely a read error. It is unclear where the CDR3 begins or ends on the DNA, so no DNA is shown, and the CDR3 is as TCRdb lists it. The genes are TRBV7-4 and TRBJ2-1; the table's D gene call, TRBD2, was not cross checked with the DNA. Germline V CDR1 and CDR2: SGHVT, SQSDAQ. Termini included, the CDR3 measures 13 amino acids. CDR3 residues: CASSPRRGVSSSS.

This chain uses TRBV6-2 or TRBV6-3 with TRBJ1-5; perhaps TRBD1 as D (6 bases). The CDR3 is 15 amino acids. Trimming left V 7 bases short and J 0 bases short, with 13 bases between. Germline loops: CDR1 MNHEY, CDR2 SVGEGT. The CDR3 DNA is TGTGCCAGCAATACACAGGGTGCTAGCAATCAGCCCCAGCATTTT. Amino acids: CASNTQGASNQPQHF.

A few counts support this clonotype. The chain couples TRBV18 to TRBJ2-7; D possibly corresponds to TRBD2 (6 bases). Trimming removed 6 bases from V and 6 bases from J, with 18 bases in between. CDR3 length equals 14 residues. Germline V CDR1 and CDR2: KGHSH, LQKENI. CDR3 sequence reads: CASSPQSRDSEQYF. DNA of the CDR3: TGTGCCAGCTCCCCCCAAAGCCGGGACTCCGAGCAGTACTTC.

This clonotype was detected ten times or more. The chain is built from TRBV29-1 and TRBJ1-2, with TRBD1 matching 10 bases. Germline V gives CDR1 SQVTM, CDR2 ANQGSEA. After removal of 6 bases from V and 7 bases from J, the junction contained 5 bases not matched to a gene. This CDR3 contains 12 residues. This chain's CDR3 is CSVRTGGSGYTF. The CDR3 DNA is TGCAGCGTCCGGACAGGGGGAAGTGGCTACACCTTC.

The V call is TRBV6-1, the J call TRBJ1-1; D call uncertain. The CDR3 sequence is 14 residues long. Germline loops: CDR1 MNHNS, CDR2 SASEGT. Deletions cut 0 bases from V and 0 bases from J, with 5 bases between. The CDR3 coding sequence is TGTGCCAGCAGTGAAGCAATCGTGAACACTGAAGCTTTCTTT. This gives the protein CASSEAIVNTEAFF.

This clonotype was found a few times. J is TRBJ2-7 and V is TRBV7-6; 7 bases map to TRBD1. CDR1 SGHVS and CDR2 FNYEAQ come from the germline V gene. The CDR3 has 14 amino acids. V was pared by 4 bases and J by 4 bases, with 7 bases of the junction left unmatched. CDR3 nucleotides: TGTGCCAGCAGCTCCACAGGGGTGGTGTACGAGCAGTACTTC. Translating gives CASSSTGVVYEQYF.

The rearrangement links TRBV14 to TRBJ2-1; D not resolved. There are 15 residues in the CDR3. Germline V gene data show CDR1 as SGHDN and CDR2 as FVKESK. V was clipped by 0 bases and J by 4 bases, with 10 bases between them. In DNA form, the CDR3 reads TGTGCCAGCAGCCAAGATCCGGCAGAGTACAATGAGCAGTTCTTC. Translated: CASSQDPAEYNEQFF.

This clonotype was detected only a few times. V is TRBV10-3 and J is TRBJ1-1; D ambiguous. CDR1 is ENHRY and CDR2 is SYGVKD in the germline V gene. The CDR3 covers 14 residues. The germline V and J ends were trimmed by 4 bases and 1 base, with 10 bases remaining between them. CDR3 region: CAISALGPNTEAFF. The DNA for the CDR3 is TGTGCCATCAGTGCTTTAGGACCGAACACTGAAGCTTTCTTT.

The chain combines TRBV20-1 with TRBJ2-5; D possibly corresponds to TRBD1 (5 bases). CDR1 DFQATT and CDR2 SNEGSKA come from the germline V gene (reference sequence). Trimming took off 0 bases at V and 11 bases at J, with 10 bases between the two ends. This CDR3 has 11 residues. CDR3 sequence (DNA): TGCAGTGCTAGAGAGGGGCACAAGCAGTACTTC. It is translated as CSAREGHKQYF.

This sequence joins TRBV11-3 and TRBJ2-5; 8 bases match TRBD2. The germline CDR1 and CDR2 sequences are SGHNT and YENEEA. The CDR3 loop spans 17 amino acids. Trimming took 5 bases from V and 11 from J; bases not matched to a gene: 22. The CDR3: CASSLRTSGPGGNEQYF. In nucleotides, the CDR3 is TGTGCCAGCAGCCTCCGAACTAGCGGCCCGGGGGGCAATGAGCAGTACTTC.

In its sample, this clonotype was seen a few times. The V call is TRBV24-1, the J call TRBJ1-5; TRBD1 is a possible D gene (6 bases). Germline CDR1 is KGHDR and CDR2 is SFDVKD. The V end was cut by 4 bases, the J end by 3 bases, with 15 bases between. This CDR3 has 16 amino acids. CDR3 in DNA: TGTGCCACCAGTGACCAGGGGACCGCTTACAATCAGCCCCAGCATTTT. This gives the protein CATSDQGTAYNQPQHF.

The rearrangement uses TRBV6-1 and TRBJ2-4, with 11 bases aligning to TRBD1. The germline V gene encodes CDR1 MNHNS and CDR2 SASEGT. J was trimmed by 1 base and V by 8 bases; bases with no gene match: 10. This CDR3 is built from 17 residues. CDR3 loop: CASWTGGVSGAKNIQYF. In DNA form, the CDR3 reads TGTGCCAGCTGGACAGGGGGCGTTAGCGGTGCCAAAAACATTCAGTACTTC.

This clonotype was seen only a few times. This chain links TRBV29-1 with TRBJ2-3; possible D gene TRBD2, 6 bases. The CDR3 sequence is 15 residues long. Germline CDR1 and CDR2: SQVTM and ANQGSEA. V dropped 3 bases and J dropped 0 bases, with 13 bases sitting between them. The CDR3 reads CSVDPGLRSTDTQYF. The CDR3 DNA follows: TGCAGCGTTGACCCGGGACTTAGAAGCACAGATACGCAGTATTTT.

This rearrangement joins TRBV9 to TRBJ1-5; possibly TRBD1 for D (5 bases). The CDR3 is made up of 15 amino acids. V was pared by 5 bases and J by 1 base, with 13 bases between. Germline-derived CDR1 and CDR2 are SGDLS and YYNGEE. Here the CDR3 DNA reads TGTGCCAGCAGTGTGGGGACGGAGAGCAATCAGCCCCAGCATTTT. This gives the protein CASSVGTESNQPQHF.

The sample holds a few counts of this clonotype. V usage is TRBV12-3 or TRBV12-4 and J usage is TRBJ1-4; D gene unclear. V was clipped by 6 bases and J by 8 bases, with 13 bases between them. The CDR3 has 13 amino acids. The CDR3 sequence is CASSLRLNEKLFF. For the CDR3, the DNA is TGTGCCAGCAGCCTACGTCTTAACGAAAAACTGTTTTTT.

A few counts support this clonotype. The V gene is TRBV4-1, the J gene TRBJ1-5; D unresolved. The V end was cut by 1 base, the J end by 1 base, with 14 bases between. The germline gives CDR1 MGHRA, CDR2 YSYEKL. This CDR3 contains 17 residues. CDR3 protein: CASSQVPPRESNQPQHF. CDR3 coding DNA: TGCGCCAGCAGCCAAGTCCCGCCCCGGGAGAGCAATCAGCCCCAGCATTTT.

The rearrangement uses TRBV4-3 and TRBJ2-7; D gene ambiguous. This CDR3 has 14 residues. CDR1 is LGHNA and CDR2 is YSLEER in the germline V gene. Between the trimmed V and J ends, which lost 1 base and 4 bases, there was a span of 11 bases. The CDR3 sequence: CASSQGPDGYEQYF. The CDR3 nucleotides read TGCGCCAGCAGCCAAGGTCCAGACGGATACGAGCAGTACTTC.

The gene calls are TRBV15 and TRBJ2-3; D gene ambiguous. The CDR3 consists of 12 residues. Per the germline V gene, CDR1 is LNHNV and CDR2 is YYDKDF (reference sequence). V lost 3 bases to trimming and J lost 7 bases, with 8 bases between them. CDR3 sequence (DNA): TGTGCCACCAGCAGTTTAGGTTATACGCAGTATTTT. Its translation: CATSSLGYTQYF.

This clonotype has only a few counts. The CDR3 sequence is CASGGVRQVRYEQYF. For the CDR3, the DNA is TGTGCCAGCGGGGGAGTCCGACAGGTGAGATACGAGCAGTACTTC. The chain employs TRBV2 and TRBJ2-4, with a tentative D call TRBD1 (6 bases). The tail of the sequence fits TRBJ2-7 better, so the J call may be wrong. This CDR3 is 15 amino acids long. CDR1 SNHLY and CDR2 FYNNEI come from the germline V gene.

This chain links TRBV6-5 with TRBJ2-7; D might be TRBD2 (7 bases). The end of the DNA fits TRBJ2-5 better, so the J call may be wrong. The CDR3 has 18 residues. The germline V gene has CDR1 MNHEY and CDR2 SVGAGI. CDR3 protein: CASSYRLFERGGKETQYF. The CDR3, as DNA: TGTGCCAGCAGTTACCGTCTATTCGAAAGGGGGGGCAAAGAGACCCAGTACTTC.

This clonotype was found a few times. The chain carries TRBV27 and TRBJ1-1; no definite D call. Germline V gives CDR1 MNHEY, CDR2 SMNVEV (reference sequence). Trimming left V 5 bases short and J 7 bases short, with 11 bases between. The CDR3 length is 12 residues. CDR3 residues: CASSASPDEAFF. CDR3 coding DNA: TGTGCCAGCAGTGCATCGCCGGATGAAGCTTTCTTT.